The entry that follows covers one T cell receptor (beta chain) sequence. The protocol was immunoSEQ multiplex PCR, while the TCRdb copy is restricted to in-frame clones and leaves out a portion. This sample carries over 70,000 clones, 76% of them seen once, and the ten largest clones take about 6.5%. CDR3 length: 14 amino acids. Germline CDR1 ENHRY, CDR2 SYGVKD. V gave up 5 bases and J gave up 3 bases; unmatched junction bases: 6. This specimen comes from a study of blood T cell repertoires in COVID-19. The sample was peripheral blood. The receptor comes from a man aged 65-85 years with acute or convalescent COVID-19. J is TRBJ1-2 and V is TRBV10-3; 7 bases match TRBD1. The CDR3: CAISTKTGHYGYTF. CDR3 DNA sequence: TGTGCCATCAGTACTAAGACAGGGCACTATGGCTACACCTTC.